Sequencing of this T cell receptor beta chain was carried out in a study of blood T cell repertoires in COVID-19. Libraries were prepared by immunoSEQ multiplex PCR; TCRdb keeps only in-frame clonotypes and omits some of them. Of some 67,000 clones in the sample, 85% to 90% were seen once. The source of this sequence is a man aged 50-59 years with active COVID-19. Sequenced: peripheral blood.

CDR3 sequence: CASSPWTGYMNTEAFF. The CDR3 region has the DNA TGTGCCAGCAGTCCCTGGACAGGATACATGAACACTGAAGCTTTCTTT. This chain joins TRBV28 and TRBJ1-1; 7 bases align to TRBD1. V shed 5 bases and J 0 bases; nucleotides not matched to a gene: 9. The CDR3 totals 16 residues. Per the germline V gene, CDR1 is MDHEN and CDR2 is SYDVKM.